The T cell receptor beta chain under discussion was sequenced for a study of chemoradiotherapy in HPV16-positive cancers. Study-level results: HPV-specific T cells were functionally defined from only a couple of HPV16-positive patients.

This CDR3 has 16 residues. Germline V gene sequence: CDR1 SGHAT, CDR2 FQNNGV. The ends lost 1 base at V and 7 bases at J; junction bases unmatched: 10. As to this clone: Its specificity is unknown.

The assay was immunoSEQ multiplex PCR, and TCRdb's table has in-frame clones only and misses some. The sample shows under 550 clones, approximately 94% of them seen only once. The chain links TRBV11-2 to TRBJ2-1, with 7 bases fitting TRBD1. This clonotype was obtained from a human donor with HPV-associated anogenital cancer. Sample: tumor tissue, taken from a patient who underwent chemoradiotherapy. CDR3 nucleotides: TGTGCCAGCAGCTTAGTTTTCGGTGCAGGGGGAAATGAGCAGTTCTTC. Translating it yields CASSLVFGAGGNEQFF.